This T cell receptor (beta chain) is from a study of neurological immune-mediated disorders. This clonotype was detected many times. PBMCs stored at -80 C, numbering 2 million, were the origin of the unsorted libraries. J was trimmed by 5 bases and V by 7 bases; bases with no gene match: 3. CDR3 length: 12 residues. Per sequencing run, 15-18 subjects together gave over 170 million TCR-beta sequences. TCRdb re-derived calls from the 5' RACE reads in MiXCR, one entry per CDR3 protein. The data contain about 79,000 distinct CDR3 sequences, roughly 15% of them singletons. Source material: PBMCs. This TCR came from a woman aged 45-59 years in good health. J is TRBJ1-1 and V is TRBV12-3 or TRBV12-4; TRBD1 aligns across 8 bases. CDR3 sequence reads: CASTRQGTEAFF. In DNA, the CDR3 is TGTGCCAGCACCAGACAGGGGACTGAAGCTTTCTTT.